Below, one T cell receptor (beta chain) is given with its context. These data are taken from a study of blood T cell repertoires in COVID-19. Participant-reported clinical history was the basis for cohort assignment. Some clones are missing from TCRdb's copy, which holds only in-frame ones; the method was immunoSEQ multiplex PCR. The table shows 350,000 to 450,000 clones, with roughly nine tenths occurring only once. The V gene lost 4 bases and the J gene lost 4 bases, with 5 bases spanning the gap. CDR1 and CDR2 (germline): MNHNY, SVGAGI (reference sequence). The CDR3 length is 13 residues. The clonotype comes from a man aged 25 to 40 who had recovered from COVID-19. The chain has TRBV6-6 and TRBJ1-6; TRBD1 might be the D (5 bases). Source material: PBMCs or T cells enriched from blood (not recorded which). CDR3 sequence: CASSSGYNSPLHF. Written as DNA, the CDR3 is TGTGCCAGCAGTTCAGGGTATAATTCACCCCTCCACTTT.